One and the same sample provided the 28 T cell receptor beta chains below, sequenced in a study of T-cell reconstitution after alpha-beta-depleted transplantation in children. As it was prepared, the TCRbeta library received unique molecular identifiers. TCRdb recomputed calls from the PCR reads with MiXCR, one row per CDR3 protein. The table lists about 500,000 distinct CDR3 sequences, about 33% of them singletons, with roughly 2.5% in the top ten. Sequenced material: PBMCs from the stem cell graft donor, taken from the stem cell graft. Receptor source: a human donor who donated a stem cell graft to a child with aplastic anemia.

V usage is TRBV7-4 and J usage is TRBJ2-3; possible D gene TRBD1, 5 bases. Trimming removed 1 base from V and 0 bases from J, with 35 bases in between. The CDR3 sequence is 24 residues long. The germline gives CDR1 SGHVT, CDR2 SQSDAQ. This chain's CDR3 is CASSLVARSVSLPTALTSTDTQYF. CDR3 sequence (DNA): TGTGCCAGCAGCTTAGTTGCCCGCTCGGTCAGCCTACCGACAGCGCTTACTAGCACAGATACGCAGTATTTT.

This clonotype has only a few counts. V gene TRBV6-2 or TRBV6-3 combines with J gene TRBJ2-1; D is ambiguous. This CDR3 contains 12 residues. The V end was cut by 7 bases, the J end by 9 bases, with 13 bases between. The germline V gene encodes CDR1 MNHEY and CDR2 SVGEGT. In DNA form, the CDR3 reads TGTGCCAGCACCACCAGGACGGGTGAGCAGTTCTTC. Protein: CASTTRTGEQFF.

This clonotype was seen at least ten times. This CDR3 is CATRKSSSYEQYV. The CDR3 DNA follows: TGTGCCACCCGAAAGAGCAGTAGCTACGAGCAGTACGTC. The V gene is TRBV27, the J gene TRBJ2-7; no clear D gene. Trimming shortened V by 10 bases and J by 3 bases, and 16 bases separated the two germline ends. CDR1 MNHEY and CDR2 SMNVEV come from the germline V gene (reference sequence). The CDR3 covers 13 residues.

The sample holds a few counts of this clonotype. This chain joins TRBV5-1 and TRBJ1-2; TRBD1 matches at 12 bases. Germline V lookup: CDR1 SGHRS, CDR2 YFSETQ. Trimming removed 3 bases from V and 3 bases from J; junction bases left unmatched: 3. The CDR3 runs 15 residues. CDR3 coding DNA: TGCGCCAGCAGCTGGGGGACAGGGGGCGACTATGGCTACACCTTC. Translated: CASSWGTGGDYGYTF.

This chain links TRBV5-1 with TRBJ2-7; D gene uncertain. There are 11 residues in the CDR3. Trimming removed 4 bases at V and 3 bases at J, with 5 bases between. Germline V gene sequence: CDR1 SGHRS, CDR2 YFSETQ. CDR3 nucleotide sequence: TGCGCCAGCAGCACAGACTACGAGCAGTACTTC. This codes for CASSTDYEQYF.

This chain connects TRBV6-5 to TRBJ2-2; tentatively, D is TRBD2 (5 bases). V lost 2 bases to trimming and J lost 0 bases, with 13 bases between them. This CDR3 comprises 17 residues. Germline V gene data show CDR1 as MNHEY and CDR2 as SVGAGI. The CDR3 is CASSYPRGIPNTGELFF. CDR3 DNA: TGTGCCAGCAGTTACCCGAGAGGGATCCCGAACACCGGGGAGCTGTTTTTT.

The genes are TRBV28 and TRBJ1-2; D not certain. This CDR3 has 14 residues. CDR1 is MDHEN and CDR2 is SYDVKM in the germline V gene. Trimming shortened V by 2 bases and J by 4 bases, and 11 bases separated the two germline ends. The CDR3 sequence: CASSLGQKVYGYTF. The DNA for the CDR3 is TGTGCCAGCAGTTTAGGGCAGAAGGTCTATGGCTACACCTTC.

The V call is TRBV7-2, the J call TRBJ1-1, with 7 bases fitting TRBD1. CDR3 length equals 16 residues. CDR1 is SGHTA and CDR2 is FQGNSA in the germline V gene. V shed 5 bases, J shed 1 base, and the junction held 10 bases outside the gene matches. CDR3 sequence reads: CASSPSTGLRNTEAFF. CDR3 bases: TGTGCCAGCAGCCCTTCGACAGGGTTAAGGAACACTGAAGCTTTCTTT. The whole variable domain, remainder taken from reference TRBV7-2 and TRBJ1-1, is GAGVSQSPSNKVTEKGKDVELRCDPISGHTALYWYRQSLGQGLEFLIYFQGNSAPDKSGLPSDRFSAERTGGSVSTLTIQRTQQEDSAVYLCASSPSTGLRNTEAFFGQGTRLTVV.

The rearrangement joins TRBV18 to TRBJ1-1; TRBD1 aligns across 10 bases. Germline V gene lookup returns CDR1 KGHSH and CDR2 LQKENI. Trimming at V came to 0 bases and at J to 5 bases, leaving 6 bases not matched to a gene. The CDR3 totals 16 residues. The CDR3 region is CASSPPNRQGATEAFF. CDR3 DNA: TGTGCCAGCTCACCACCGAACAGACAGGGGGCAACTGAAGCTTTCTTT.

The chain has TRBV15 and TRBJ1-4; D remains ambiguous. Germline CDR1 and CDR2: LNHNV and YYDKDF (reference sequence). The CDR3 loop spans 16 amino acids. Trimming took off 2 bases at V and 0 bases at J, with 10 bases between the two ends. CDR3 DNA: TGTGCCACCAGCAGACGACCCAGGACAACTAATGAAAAACTGTTTTTT. As protein: CATSRRPRTTNEKLFF.

J is TRBJ2-7 and V is TRBV27; 9 bases match TRBD2. Per the germline V gene, CDR1 is MNHEY and CDR2 is SMNVEV (reference sequence). Trimming at V came to 2 bases and at J to 4 bases, leaving 12 bases not matched to a gene. The CDR3 has 17 residues. CDR3 sequence reads: CASSLKFGGRALYEQYF. The CDR3 DNA sequence: TGTGCCAGCAGTTTAAAGTTCGGCGGGAGGGCCTTATACGAGCAGTACTTC.

A single count supports this clonotype. The chain recombines TRBV4-3 with TRBJ1-4, with TRBD1 matching 7 bases. CDR3 length: 17 amino acids. V was pared by 1 base and J by 5 bases, with 10 bases of the junction left unmatched. The germline V gene has CDR1 LGHNA and CDR2 YSLEER. Here the CDR3 reads CASSQAPRGQSNEKLFF. As DNA, the CDR3 is TGCGCCAGCAGCCAAGCCCCGCGGGGACAGAGCAATGAAAAACTGTTTTTT.

This clonotype has more than one count but fewer than ten. This sequence joins TRBV7-9 and TRBJ1-4; 8 bases line up with TRBD1. The J segment lost 3 bases and the V segment lost 6 bases, leaving 3 bases of the junction unmatched. Germline values: CDR1 SEHNR, CDR2 FQNEAQ (reference sequence). The CDR3 spans 14 residues. The DNA for the CDR3 is TGTGCCAGCAGACGACAGGGGTCTAATGAAAAACTGTTTTTT. This sequence encodes CASRRQGSNEKLFF.

This clonotype has more than one count but fewer than ten. The chain uses TRBV19 and TRBJ2-3, with D tentatively TRBD2 (5 bases). V was clipped by 3 bases and J by 8 bases, with 12 bases between them. The CDR3 totals 13 residues. Germline V gives CDR1 LNHDA, CDR2 SQIVND (reference sequence). CDR3 DNA: TGTGCCAGTAGTATTGAGGTTCGGGGTACGCAGTATTTT. Protein product: CASSIEVRGTQYF.

There are a few counts of this clonotype. V usage is TRBV6-6 and J usage is TRBJ2-1, with D hard to call. CDR3 size: 11 residues. V gave up 8 bases and J gave up 3 bases, with 5 bases separating them. Per the germline V gene, CDR1 is MNHNY and CDR2 is SVGAGI (reference sequence). CDR3 residues: CASASYNEQFF. The CDR3 DNA sequence: TGTGCCAGCGCTAGCTACAATGAGCAGTTCTTC.

This clonotype came up a few times. V and J are TRBV19 and TRBJ2-2; D might be TRBD1 or TRBD2, each matching 5 bases. Germline CDR1 is LNHDA and CDR2 is SQIVND (reference sequence). The CDR3 length is 14 residues. The germline V and J ends were trimmed by 4 bases and 4 bases, with 10 bases remaining between them. CDR3 sequence: CASSNTGTTGELFF. The CDR3 DNA follows: TGTGCCAGTAGTAATACCGGGACCACCGGGGAGCTGTTTTTT.

CDR3 amino acids: CASSFGSPGGSREQYF. The CDR3 bases are TGTGCCAGCAGTTTCGGTTCGCCGGGAGGCTCTCGCGAGCAGTACTTC. The V and J genes are TRBV27 and TRBJ2-7; 7 bases agree with TRBD2. This CDR3 comprises 16 residues. V lost 3 bases and J lost 6; bases outside the gene matches: 14. CDR1 is MNHEY and CDR2 is SMNVEV in the germline V gene (reference sequence).

The rearrangement joins TRBV29-1 to TRBJ1-2; D is perhaps TRBD1 (5 bases). CDR1 and CDR2 from the germline V gene are SQVTM and ANQGSEA. V lost 6 bases and J 3 bases, leaving 11 bases between the germline ends. This CDR3 contains 12 residues. The CDR3 region has the DNA TGCAGCGTGGTACAGGTGGACTATGGCTACACCTTC. It specifies CSVVQVDYGYTF. The full variable domain, in which reference TRBV29-1 and TRBJ1-2 provide the parts outside the CDR3, is SAVISQKPSRDICQRGTSLTIQCQVDSQVTMMFWYRQQPGQSLTLIATANQGSEATYESGFVIDKFPISRPNLTFSTLTVSNMSPEDSSIYLCSVVQVDYGYTFGSGTRLTVV.

Concerning this clonotype itself: A read error may explain this, as a much larger clone is one base away. The chain has TRBV9 and TRBJ2-1; no firm D call. V shed 0 bases and J shed 3 bases, with 4 bases lying between them. The CDR3 is made up of 13 amino acids. CDR1 and CDR2 (germline): SGDLS, YYNGEE. The CDR3, as DNA: TGTGCCAGCAGCGTAGGAAACTACAATGAGCAGTTCTTC. Translating gives CASSVGNYNEQFF.

This clonotype was detected only a few times. The chain employs TRBV6-1 and TRBJ2-7; 14 bases line up with TRBD2. CDR3 size: 15 residues. V lost 4 bases and J lost 4; bases outside the gene matches: 3. CDR1 and CDR2 (germline): MNHNS, SASEGT. The CDR3 here is CASSATSGRVYEQYF. The CDR3 DNA reads TGTGCCAGCAGTGCGACTAGCGGGAGGGTGTACGAGCAGTACTTC.

A word on this clonotype: Since a much larger clone is just one base distant, this may be a read error. The rearrangement links TRBV20-1 to TRBJ2-5; D remains ambiguous. The germline CDR1 and CDR2 sequences are DFQATT and SNEGSKA (reference sequence). V dropped 0 bases and J dropped 5 bases, with 4 bases sitting between them. The CDR3 runs to 11 residues. The CDR3 nucleotides read TGCAGTGCTAGAGATTGGGAGACCCAGTACTTC. Translation: CSARDWETQYF.

In its sample, this clonotype was seen a few times. The chain recombines TRBV19 with TRBJ2-3; D not resolved. V lost 6 bases and J 2 bases, leaving 6 bases between the germline ends. CDR1 LNHDA and CDR2 SQIVND come from the germline V gene (reference sequence). The CDR3 runs to 12 residues. As DNA, the CDR3 is TGTGCCAGTAGACAGAACACAGATACGCAGTATTTT. Amino acids: CASRQNTDTQYF. Full variable domain (remainder filled in from reference TRBV19 and TRBJ2-3): DGGITQSPKYLFRKEGQNVTLSCEQNLNHDAMYWYRQDPGQGLRLIYYSQIVNDFQKGDIAEGYSVSREKKESFPLTVTSAQKNPTAFYLCASRQNTDTQYFGPGTRLTVL.

Turning to this clonotype: One end of the junction varies from germline; a read error may be responsible. The chain has TRBV7-2 and TRBJ2-1; 10 bases map to TRBD2. This CDR3 comprises 13 residues. Germline-derived CDR1 and CDR2 are SGHTA and FQGNSA. Written as DNA, the CDR3 is TGTGCCAGCAGCTTAGAAGTCCTAGCGGGGGTCGCCTTC. This translates into CASSLEVLAGVAF.

The chain uses TRBV5-4 and TRBJ2-3; 10 nucleotides align to TRBD1. With 3 bases clipped from V and 2 bases from J, the junction kept 3 bases outside the gene matches. The CDR3 has 15 residues. CDR1 is SGHNT, CDR2 YYREEE, per germline (reference sequence). CDR3 DNA sequence: TGTGCCAGCAGCTCGACAGGGGGCCCCACAGATACGCAGTATTTT. Encoded protein: CASSSTGGPTDTQYF.

This clonotype occurred a few times. V and J are TRBV5-1 and TRBJ2-3; 8 nucleotides agree with TRBD1. The CDR3 extends over 16 amino acids. Trimming cost V 0 bases and J 2 bases; bases outside gene matches: 5. Germline values: CDR1 SGHRS, CDR2 YFSETQ. DNA for the CDR3: TGCGCCAGCAGCTTGGGGGACAGGCCCCTCACAGATACGCAGTATTTT. Protein sequence: CASSLGDRPLTDTQYF.

The rearrangement joins TRBV10-3 to TRBJ2-3; 12 positions agree with TRBD2. Per germline, CDR1 ENHRY and CDR2 SYGVKD. Trimming removed 3 bases from V and 4 bases from J; junction bases left unmatched: 5. The CDR3 runs 16 residues. The CDR3 bases are TGTGCCATCAGTGACAGACTAGCGGGAGATTCAGATACGCAGTATTTT. Residues: CAISDRLAGDSDTQYF.

The rearrangement joins TRBV12-3 or TRBV12-4 to TRBJ2-3; D possibly corresponds to TRBD2 (5 bases). V was cut by 2 bases and J by 6 bases, with 15 bases left in between. The CDR3 totals 15 residues. CDR3 protein: CASSLRSGILDTQYF. The CDR3 coding sequence is TGTGCCAGCAGTTTAAGGTCGGGGATCCTCGATACGCAGTATTTT.

The genes are TRBV7-8 and TRBJ2-5; TRBD1 is a possible D gene (6 bases). CDR1 and CDR2 from the germline V gene are SGHVS and FQNEAQ. The ends were cut back, 4 bases at V and 1 base at J, with 13 bases in the middle. The CDR3 consists of 15 residues. CDR3 region: CASSSRTVPQETQYF. In DNA form, the CDR3 reads TGTGCCAGCAGCTCCCGGACAGTGCCCCAAGAGACCCAGTACTTC.